The 11 T cell receptor beta chains reported below all come from one sample, sequenced in a study of blood T cell repertoires in COVID-19. Sequencing was performed with immunoSEQ multiplex PCR; in TCRdb, only in-frame clones are kept and a portion is missing. The sample contains about 320,000 clones, around 84% of which appear only once. Sequencing input: PBMCs or T cells enriched from blood (not recorded which). Receptor source: a woman in her late teens or twenties who had recovered from COVID-19.

The chain couples TRBV5-1 to TRBJ1-2; unclear D gene. The V gene lost 0 bases and the J gene lost 4 bases, with 16 bases spanning the gap. Germline lookup yields CDR1 SGHRS and CDR2 YFSETQ. This CDR3 comprises 16 residues. The CDR3: CASSLAGSEVTYGYTF. The CDR3 nucleotides are TGCGCCAGCAGCTTGGCCGGTTCGGAGGTAACCTATGGCTACACCTTC.

This chain joins TRBV28 and TRBJ2-7; perhaps TRBD1 as D (6 bases). This CDR3 is 16 amino acids long. V shed 4 bases and J shed 3 bases, with 19 bases lying between them. Germline loops: CDR1 MDHEN, CDR2 SYDVKM. CDR3 in DNA: TGTGCCAGCAGTTCCCCACAGGGAGCAGAATTCTACGAGCAGTACTTC. It translates to CASSSPQGAEFYEQYF.

The rearrangement uses TRBV11-2 and TRBJ2-1, with a weak D call TRBD2 (5 bases). V lost 5 bases to trimming and J lost 4 bases, with 9 bases between them. This CDR3 has 13 amino acids. From germline, CDR1 is SGHAT and CDR2 FQNNGV. CDR3 sequence reads: CASSVSVYNEQFF. The DNA of the CDR3 is TGTGCCAGCAGCGTTAGCGTATACAATGAGCAGTTCTTC.

Only one count was recorded for this clone. The genes are TRBV30 and TRBJ1-1; TRBD1 might be the D (6 bases). Trimming took 4 bases from V and 1 from J, leaving 16 bases between them. CDR1 and CDR2 (germline): GTSNPN, SVGIG (reference sequence). The CDR3 is 15 residues long. The CDR3 is CAWTTTGHKNTEAFF. CDR3 DNA sequence: TGTGCCTGGACAACAACGGGACACAAGAACACTGAAGCTTTCTTT.

To note about this clone: The sample holds other DNA sequences that translate to the same CDR3. The chain recombines TRBV28 with TRBJ2-7; 7 bases are shared with TRBD2. The germline gives CDR1 MDHEN, CDR2 SYDVKM. This CDR3 is 14 amino acids long. V was pared by 3 bases and J by 1 base, with 3 bases of the junction left unmatched. In DNA form, the CDR3 reads TGTGCCAGCAGTTTGGGGGGGGTATCCTACGAGCAGTACTTC. Translated: CASSLGGVSYEQYF.

In its sample, this clone was seen once. The rearrangement links TRBV7-6 to TRBJ1-1; the D gene is possibly TRBD1 (5 bases). Trimming shortened V by 2 bases and J by 1 base, and 11 bases separated the two germline ends. CDR1 is SGHVS, CDR2 FNYEAQ, per germline. This CDR3 contains 15 residues. The CDR3 bases are TGTGCCAGCAGCTTAATTTCGGGGGGGAACACTGAAGCTTTCTTT. It translates to CASSLISGGNTEAFF.

This chain uses TRBV28 with TRBJ2-7; D is ambiguous. The CDR3 consists of 15 residues. Deletions cut 1 base from V and 0 bases from J, with 10 bases between. Germline CDR1 MDHEN, CDR2 SYDVKM. CDR3 DNA sequence: TGTGCCAGCAGTTTATTCAGTCCTCCCTCCTACGAGCAGTACTTC. Protein product: CASSLFSPPSYEQYF.

The chain combines TRBV28 with TRBJ1-2; TRBD1 is a possible D gene (5 bases). This CDR3 is built from 12 residues. Germline CDR1 is MDHEN and CDR2 is SYDVKM. V was trimmed by 5 bases and J by 3 bases, leaving 7 bases between them. This CDR3 reads CASSTGDYGYTF. CDR3 sequence (DNA): TGTGCCAGCAGTACAGGAGACTATGGCTACACCTTC.

This clone has a handful of counts. The chain joins TRBV28 to TRBJ1-4; D perhaps matches TRBD1 (5 bases). The CDR3 is 15 amino acids. Trimming stripped 6 bases from V and 2 bases from J, with 13 bases between. Germline V gene data show CDR1 as MDHEN and CDR2 as SYDVKM. The CDR3 DNA reads as TGTGCCAGCAGGATAGGGGTTGCGACTAATGAAAAACTGTTTTTT. This gives the protein CASRIGVATNEKLFF.

This chain connects TRBV28 to TRBJ2-7, with TRBD1 matching over 7 bases. The CDR3 has 15 amino acids. Germline trimming cut 2 bases from V and 3 bases from J; bases unmatched to any gene: 7. The V gene's germline CDR1 is MDHEN and CDR2 SYDVKM. In DNA, the CDR3 is TGTGCCAGCAGTTTAATGACAGGGAATCGCTACGAGCAGTACTTC. Protein product: CASSLMTGNRYEQYF.

V usage is TRBV6-5 and J usage is TRBJ2-7, with TRBD2 identical over 8 bases. This CDR3 is built from 15 residues. Trimming cost V 5 bases and J 0 bases; bases outside gene matches: 6. Germline CDR1 reads MNHEY; CDR2 reads SVGAGI. DNA of the CDR3: TGTGCCAGCAGTAGCGGGGGCGCACCCTCCTACGAGCAGTACTTC. Amino acids: CASSSGGAPSYEQYF.